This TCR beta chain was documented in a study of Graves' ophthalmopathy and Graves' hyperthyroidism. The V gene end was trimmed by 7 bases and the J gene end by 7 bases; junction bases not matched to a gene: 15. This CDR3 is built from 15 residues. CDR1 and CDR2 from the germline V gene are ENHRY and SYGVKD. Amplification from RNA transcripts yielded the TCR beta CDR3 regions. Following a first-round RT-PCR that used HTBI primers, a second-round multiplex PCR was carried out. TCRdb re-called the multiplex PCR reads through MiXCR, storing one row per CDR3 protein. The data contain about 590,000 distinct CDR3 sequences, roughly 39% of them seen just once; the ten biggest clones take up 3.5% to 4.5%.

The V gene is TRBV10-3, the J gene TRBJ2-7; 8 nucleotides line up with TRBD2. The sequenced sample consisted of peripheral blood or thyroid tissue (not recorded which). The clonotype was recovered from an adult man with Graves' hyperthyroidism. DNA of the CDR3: TGTGCCATCAATTCGGAGCGGGAGTACACCGGGGAGCAGTACTTC. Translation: CAINSEREYTGEQYF.